Reported below is one TCR beta chain. Its antigen is not identified. Authors' analysis steps: Junction-only sequences produced by ImmunoSEQ had no quality scores, so filtering differed. Sequenced by immunoSEQ multiplex PCR; TCRdb stores in-frame clones only, minus some. V, J and clone size derive from that table, while D and trimming were established from the DNA sequence. Of roughly 2.1 million clones in the sample, approximately 94% were seen once. CD45RO-negative, CCR7-positively selected cells formed the naive CD8 fraction, excluding terminally differentiated effector memory CD45RA+ cells. All donors were healthy HIV-negative adults lacking recent acute infections or vaccinations. This sample is drawn from a study of shared clonotypes between healthy human individuals. Study outcomes and limitations: What rarefaction showed was incomplete sorted-subset sequencing despite large depth. An effect of sequencing depth on clonotype sharing among donors was expected.

V gave up 5 bases and J gave up 2 bases, with 15 bases separating them. Per germline, CDR1 SGHTA and CDR2 FQGTGA. This CDR3 has 16 amino acids. The specimen sequenced was naive CD8+ T cells from PBMCs. The chain links TRBV7-3 to TRBJ2-2, with D possibly being TRBD1 (6 bases). This TCR derives from a man between 18 and 29 years old in good health. Some clones in this sample may be carry-over from other donors' samples. The CDR3 DNA is TGTGCCAGCAGCGTCACAGGGAAGGGTAACACCGGGGAGCTGTTTTTT. It is translated as CASSVTGKGNTGELFF. Filled out from reference TRBV7-3 and TRBJ2-2, the complete variable domain reads GAGVSQTPSNKVTEKGKYVELRCDPISGHTALYWYRQSLGQGPEFLIYFQGTGAADDSGLPNDRFFAVRPEGSVSTLKIQRTERGDSAVYLCASSVTGKGNTGELFFGEGSRLTVL.